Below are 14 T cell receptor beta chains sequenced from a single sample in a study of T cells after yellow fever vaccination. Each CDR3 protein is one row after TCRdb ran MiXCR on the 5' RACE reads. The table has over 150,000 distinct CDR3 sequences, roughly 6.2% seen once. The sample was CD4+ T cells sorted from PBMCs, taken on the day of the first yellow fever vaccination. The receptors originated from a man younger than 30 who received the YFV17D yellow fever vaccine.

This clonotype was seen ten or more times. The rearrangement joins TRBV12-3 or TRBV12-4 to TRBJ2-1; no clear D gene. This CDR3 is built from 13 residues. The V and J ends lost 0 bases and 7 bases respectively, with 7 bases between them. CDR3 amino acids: CASSLAQLNEQFF. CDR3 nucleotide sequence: TGTGCCAGCAGTTTAGCGCAGTTGAATGAGCAGTTCTTC.

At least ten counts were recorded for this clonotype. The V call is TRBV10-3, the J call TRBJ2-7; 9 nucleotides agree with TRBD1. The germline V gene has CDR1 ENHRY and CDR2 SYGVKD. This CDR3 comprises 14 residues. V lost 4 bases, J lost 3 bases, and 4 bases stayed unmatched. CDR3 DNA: TGTGCCATCAGTGGGACAGGGGATTACTACGAGCAGTACTTC. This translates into CAISGTGDYYEQYF.

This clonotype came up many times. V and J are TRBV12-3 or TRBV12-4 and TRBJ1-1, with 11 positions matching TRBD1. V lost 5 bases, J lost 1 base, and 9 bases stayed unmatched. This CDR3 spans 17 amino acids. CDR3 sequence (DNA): TGTGCCAGCAGTCGCTGGACAGGGGGCCCAAGGAACACTGAAGCTTTCTTT. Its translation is CASSRWTGGPRNTEAFF.

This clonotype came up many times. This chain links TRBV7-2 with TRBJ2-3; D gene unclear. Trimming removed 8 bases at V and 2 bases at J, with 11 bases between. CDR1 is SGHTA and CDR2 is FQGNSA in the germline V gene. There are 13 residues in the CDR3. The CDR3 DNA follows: TGTGCCAGCCGGGCGGTCCTCACAGATACGCAGTATTTT. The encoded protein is CASRAVLTDTQYF.

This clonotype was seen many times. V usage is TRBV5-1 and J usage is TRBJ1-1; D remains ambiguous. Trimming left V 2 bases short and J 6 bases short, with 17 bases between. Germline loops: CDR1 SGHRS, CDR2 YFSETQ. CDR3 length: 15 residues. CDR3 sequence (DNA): TGCGCCAGCAGCTTTTTGAGGGTTTCAGTCTCTGAAGCTTTCTTT. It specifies CASSFLRVSVSEAFF.

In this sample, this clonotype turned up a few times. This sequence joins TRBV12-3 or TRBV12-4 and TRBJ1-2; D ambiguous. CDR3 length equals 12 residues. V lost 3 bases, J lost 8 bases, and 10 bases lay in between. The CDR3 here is CASSFGSWGYTF. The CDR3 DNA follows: TGTGCCAGCAGTTTCGGGTCCTGGGGCTACACCTTC.

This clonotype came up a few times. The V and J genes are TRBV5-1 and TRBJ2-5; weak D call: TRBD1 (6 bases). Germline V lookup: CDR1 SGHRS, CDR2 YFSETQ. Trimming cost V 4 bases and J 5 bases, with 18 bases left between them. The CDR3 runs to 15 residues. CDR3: CASSLGATDRETQYF. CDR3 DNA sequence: TGCGCCAGCAGCCTGGGGGCAACCGACCGGGAGACCCAGTACTTC.

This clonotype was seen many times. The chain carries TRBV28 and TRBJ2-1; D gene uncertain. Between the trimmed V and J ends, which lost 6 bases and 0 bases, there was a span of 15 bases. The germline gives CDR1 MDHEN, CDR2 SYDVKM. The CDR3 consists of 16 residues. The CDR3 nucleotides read TGTGCCAGCAGAATCCGGGCCTACCGCTCCTACAATGAGCAGTTCTTC. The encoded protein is CASRIRAYRSYNEQFF.

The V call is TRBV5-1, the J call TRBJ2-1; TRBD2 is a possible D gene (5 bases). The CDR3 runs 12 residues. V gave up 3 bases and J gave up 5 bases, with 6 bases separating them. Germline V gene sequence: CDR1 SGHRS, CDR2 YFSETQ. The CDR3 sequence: CASSWTDNEQFF. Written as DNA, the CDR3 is TGCGCCAGCAGCTGGACTGACAATGAGCAGTTCTTC.

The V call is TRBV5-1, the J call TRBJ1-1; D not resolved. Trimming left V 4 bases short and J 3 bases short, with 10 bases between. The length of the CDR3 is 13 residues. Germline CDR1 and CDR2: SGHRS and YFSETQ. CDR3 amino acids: CASSPPWDTEAFF. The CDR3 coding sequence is TGCGCCAGCAGCCCCCCTTGGGACACTGAAGCTTTCTTT.

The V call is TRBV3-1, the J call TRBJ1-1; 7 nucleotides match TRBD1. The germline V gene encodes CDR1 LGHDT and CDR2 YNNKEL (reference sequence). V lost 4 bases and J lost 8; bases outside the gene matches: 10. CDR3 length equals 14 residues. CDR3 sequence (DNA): TGTGCCAGCAGCCCGACAGGGAAGGTTACAGAAGCTTTCTTT. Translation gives CASSPTGKVTEAFF.

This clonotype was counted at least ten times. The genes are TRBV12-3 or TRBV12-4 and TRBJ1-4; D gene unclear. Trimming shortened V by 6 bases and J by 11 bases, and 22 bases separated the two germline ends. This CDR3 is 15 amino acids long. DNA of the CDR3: TGTGCCAGCAGCGATCGCACTGGATTAATGAGGAAACTGTTTTTT. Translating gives CASSDRTGLMRKLFF.

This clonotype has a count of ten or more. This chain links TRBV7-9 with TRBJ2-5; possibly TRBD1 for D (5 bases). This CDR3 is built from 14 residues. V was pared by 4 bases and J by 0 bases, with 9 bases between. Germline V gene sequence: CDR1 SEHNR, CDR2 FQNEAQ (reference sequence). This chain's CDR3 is CASSSSGYQETQYF. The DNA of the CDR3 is TGTGCCAGCAGCTCTTCAGGGTACCAAGAGACCCAGTACTTC.

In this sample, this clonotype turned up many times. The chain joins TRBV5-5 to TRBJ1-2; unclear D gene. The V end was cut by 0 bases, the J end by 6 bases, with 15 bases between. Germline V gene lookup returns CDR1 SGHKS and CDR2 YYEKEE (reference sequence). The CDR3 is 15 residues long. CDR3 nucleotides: TGTGCCAGCAGCTTGGCCGTTTATGCTAGGGATGGCTACACCTTC. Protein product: CASSLAVYARDGYTF.